The clone carrying this TCR beta chain was seen a single time. The antigen remains undetermined. The sample belongs to a study of cytomegalovirus exposure and HLA in healthy donors. Across the study: The Caucasian-associated ancestry cluster held 80% to 90% of a few hundred genotyped donors. General study points: Immune exposure information comprised only CMV serostatus. Reportedly, fewer N-insertions than the approximately 700-donor mean appeared in an Asian-associated ancestry cluster in a later analysis.

A multiplex PCR was run with 60 Vbeta primers and 13 Jbeta primers. Here immunoSEQ multiplex PCR was the method, and the copy in TCRdb shows in-frame clones only, minus some. The sample consists of around 120,000 clones, about four fifths of them appearing once. The CDR3 totals 11 residues. Looked up from germline, CDR1 is SQVTM and CDR2 is ANQGSEA. The V and J ends lost 0 bases and 4 bases respectively, with 4 bases between them. This clonotype was obtained from a middle-aged woman in good health and CMV-seronegative. The J gene is TRBJ2-7, the V gene TRBV29-1; D gene uncertain. Specimen: PBMCs. Here the CDR3 DNA reads TGCAGCGTTGAAGAGGCTTACGAGCAGTACTTC. It codes for CSVEEAYEQYF.